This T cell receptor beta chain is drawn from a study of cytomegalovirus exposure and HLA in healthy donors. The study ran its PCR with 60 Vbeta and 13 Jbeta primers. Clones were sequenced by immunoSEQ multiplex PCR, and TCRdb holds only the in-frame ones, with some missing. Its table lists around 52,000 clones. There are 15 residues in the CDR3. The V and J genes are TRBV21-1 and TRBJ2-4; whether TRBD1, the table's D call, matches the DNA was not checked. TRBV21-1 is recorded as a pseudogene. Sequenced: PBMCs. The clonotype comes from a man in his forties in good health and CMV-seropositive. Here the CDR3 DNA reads TGTGCCAGCGGAACAGGTATTCTAGCCAAAAACATTCAGTACTTC. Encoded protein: CASGTGILAKNIQYF.